The text below deals with one TCR beta chain. These data are taken from a study of control samples from healthy donors and cancer patients. Germline V gene sequence: CDR1 SEHNR, CDR2 FQNEAQ (reference sequence). The J segment lost 1 base and the V segment lost 5 bases, leaving 10 bases of the junction unmatched. There are 17 residues in the CDR3. Assay: immunoSEQ multiplex PCR; the TCRdb copy retains only in-frame clones and omits some. The sample has tens of thousands of clones, 90% seen once. This chain links TRBV7-9 with TRBJ2-1, with TRBD1 matching 8 bases. This clonotype was obtained from a man between 60 and 75 years old with colorectal cancer. The source material was PBMCs. The CDR3 nucleotides are TGTGCCAGCAGCCCCCCGAGACAGGGGCCATCCTACAATGAGCAGTTCTTC. It translates to CASSPPRQGPSYNEQFF.